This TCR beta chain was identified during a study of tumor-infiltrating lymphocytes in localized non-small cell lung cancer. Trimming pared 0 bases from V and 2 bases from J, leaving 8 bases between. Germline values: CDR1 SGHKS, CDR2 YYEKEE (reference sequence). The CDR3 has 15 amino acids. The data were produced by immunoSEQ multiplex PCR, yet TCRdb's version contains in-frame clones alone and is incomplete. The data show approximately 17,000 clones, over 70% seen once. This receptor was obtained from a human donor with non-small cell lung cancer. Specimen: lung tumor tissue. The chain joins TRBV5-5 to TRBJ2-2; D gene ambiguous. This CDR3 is CASSLAPLNTGELFF. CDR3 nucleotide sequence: TGTGCCAGCAGCTTGGCGCCGCTAAACACCGGGGAGCTGTTTTTT.